This is a list of T cell receptor beta chains from one sample in a study of T cell responses to AZD1222 COVID-19 vaccine. TCRdb keeps only in-frame clones here, not all; method: immunoSEQ multiplex PCR. In the table there are more than 110,000 clones, 93% of which are singletons. This specimen consisted of peripheral blood, obtained on day 0 of AZD1222 vaccination. The receptors stem from an adult in good health. Both conserved end residues are part of each CDR3. Fields, in order: J gene, clone size, V gene, D gene, CDR3 protein, CDR3 DNA. D genes are given only for firm matches. Part of the rows lack a size; the others show once, few, many or a class for expanded clones.

TRBJ2-2 NA TRBV2 TRBD1 CASSGRTGEAGELFF TGTGCCAGCAGTGGACGGACAGGGGAGGCCGGGGAGCTGTTTTTT
TRBJ2-6 NA TRBV11-2 NA CASSLDLGSGANVLTF TGTGCCAGCAGCTTAGACCTGGGGTCTGGGGCCAACGTCCTGACTTTC
TRBJ2-7 NA TRBV11-2 TRBD1 CASSLSPGTGGDEQYF TGTGCCAGCAGCCTTTCGCCCGGGACAGGAGGCGACGAGCAGTACTTC
TRBJ1-1 NA TRBV19 NA CATRWSDTEAFF TGTGCCACCCGGTGGAGCGACACTGAAGCTTTCTTT
TRBJ1-5 NA TRBV6-5 TRBD1 CASSLGTVNYQPQHF TGTGCCAGCAGCCTCGGGACAGTCAACTATCAGCCCCAGCATTTT
TRBJ1-6 NA TRBV10-3 NA CAISGTHSPLHF TGTGCCATCAGTGGTACTCATTCACCCCTCCACTTT
TRBJ2-7 NA TRBV5-1 NA CASSLGTGYEQYF TGCGCCAGCAGCTTGGGGACTGGCTACGAGCAGTACTTC
TRBJ1-2 NA TRBV24-1 NA CATSDVTANYGYTF TGTGCCACCTCGGACGTCACAGCTAACTATGGCTACACCTTC
TRBJ2-7 NA TRBV30 TRBD2 CAWSVAGGLYEQYF TGTGCCTGGAGTGTTGCGGGAGGGTTGTACGAGCAGTACTTC
TRBJ2-5 NA TRBV3-1/TRBV3-2 NA CASSQVSGTQETQYF TGTGCCAGCAGCCAAGTATCGGGTACTCAAGAGACCCAGTACTTC
TRBJ1-6 once TRBV19 NA CASSRRQASSYNSPLHF TGTGCCAGTAGCCGGAGACAGGCCAGCTCCTATAATTCACCCCTCCACTTT
TRBJ1-1 once TRBV3-1/TRBV3-2 NA CASSHLGGADGAEAFF TGTGCCAGCAGCCATCTGGGGGGCGCGGATGGGGCTGAAGCTTTCTTT
TRBJ2-6 few TRBV6-5 NA CASSYTSSGANVLTF TGTGCCAGCAGTTACACCAGTTCTGGGGCCAACGTCCTGACTTTC
TRBJ2-1 NA TRBV27 TRBD2 CASRDLAENYNEQFF TGTGCCAGCAGAGATCTAGCGGAAAACTACAATGAGCAGTTCTTC
TRBJ1-2 NA TRBV4-2 NA CASSQEVGSYGYTF TGTGCCAGCAGCCAAGAAGTAGGGAGCTATGGCTACACCTTC
TRBJ2-1 NA TRBV14 NA CASSQGRGSGVYNEQFF TGTGCCAGCAGCCAAGGTCGGGGGAGTGGGGTGTACAATGAGCAGTTCTTC
TRBJ1-2 once TRBV5-6 NA CASSPGRVYGYTF TGTGCCAGCAGCCCCGGGAGGGTCTATGGCTACACCTTC
TRBJ1-6 NA TRBV9 NA CASSVEGDNSPLHF TGTGCCAGCAGCGTGGAGGGAGATAATTCACCCCTCCACTTT
TRBJ1-1 NA TRBV12-3/TRBV12-4 NA CASSRKNTEAFF TGTGCCAGCAGCCGAAAGAACACTGAAGCTTTCTTT
TRBJ2-2 NA TRBV6-6 NA CASSQGLYNTGELFF TGTGCCAGCAGCCAGGGTCTATACAACACCGGGGAGCTGTTTTTT
TRBJ1-1 NA TRBV12-3/TRBV12-4 NA CASSYGKGEAFF TGTGCCAGCAGTTACGGGAAGGGTGAAGCTTTCTTT
TRBJ2-1 NA TRBV5-1 TRBD1 CASSLTGQGLGEQFF TGCGCCAGCAGCTTGACCGGACAGGGTTTAGGTGAGCAGTTCTTC
TRBJ2-2 NA TRBV2 NA CASSRRTDTGELFF TGTGCCAGCAGTCGACGGACTGACACCGGGGAGCTGTTTTTT
TRBJ2-6 NA TRBV9 NA CASSADNGANVLTF TGTGCCAGCAGCGCCGACAATGGGGCCAACGTCCTGACTTTC
TRBJ2-2 NA TRBV2 NA CASRAPGTGELFF TGTGCCAGCAGGGCCCCAGGGACCGGGGAGCTGTTTTTT
TRBJ2-5 NA TRBV10-1 NA CASSENLEETQYF TGCGCCAGCAGTGAGAATCTCGAAGAGACCCAGTACTTC
TRBJ1-1 NA TRBV5-4 TRBD1 CASSKDRGTEAFF TGTGCCAGCAGCAAGGACAGGGGTACTGAAGCTTTCTTT
TRBJ2-7 NA TRBV19 NA CASSIDWTAEQYF TGTGCCAGTAGTATTGATTGGACCGCCGAGCAGTACTTC
TRBJ2-1 NA TRBV20-1 TRBD1 CSASTGTGEVDEQFF TGCAGTGCTAGTACCGGGACAGGGGAGGTAGATGAGCAGTTCTTC
TRBJ1-2 NA TRBV4-1 NA CASSPRSGREGPYGYTF TGCGCCAGCAGCCCGCGATCCGGAAGGGAGGGGCCCTATGGCTACACCTTC
TRBJ2-3 NA TRBV10-2 NA CASQPGVTDTQYF TGCGCCAGCCAACCCGGGGTAACAGATACGCAGTATTTT
TRBJ2-5 NA TRBV7-2 NA CASSLQGGNQETQYF TGTGCCAGCAGCCTACAGGGGGGGAACCAAGAGACCCAGTACTTC
TRBJ1-2 NA TRBV6-6 NA CASRPGNYGYTF TGTGCCAGCAGACCGGGAAACTATGGCTACACCTTC
TRBJ1-3 NA TRBV3-1/TRBV3-2 NA CASSQGGAGNTIYF TGTGCCAGCAGCCAAGGGGGAGCTGGAAACACCATATATTTT
TRBJ1-2 NA TRBV3-1/TRBV3-2 NA CASSQGGSYGYTF TGTGCCAGCAGCCAAGGTGGGTCCTATGGCTACACCTTC
TRBJ2-1 NA TRBV15 NA CATSREVSSYNEQFF TGTGCCACCAGCAGAGAGGTGAGCTCCTACAATGAGCAGTTCTTC
TRBJ2-7 NA TRBV11-2 NA CASSLGGRSYEQYF TGTGCCAGCAGCTTAGGGGGGAGATCCTACGAGCAGTACTTC
TRBJ2-3 once TRBV5-1 NA CASSLGGHRTDTQYF TGCGCCAGCAGCTTGGGAGGGCATCGGACAGATACGCAGTATTTT
TRBJ2-6 NA TRBV15 NA CATSRRGRGVGANVLTF TGTGCCACCAGCAGAAGGGGGAGGGGTGTCGGGGCCAACGTCCTGACTTTC
TRBJ2-3 once TRBV4-1 NA CASSRWAGYTDTQYF TGCGCCAGCAGCCGCTGGGCGGGGTACACAGATACGCAGTATTTT
TRBJ2-5 NA TRBV6-2/TRBV6-3 NA CASSYSSREETQYF TGTGCCAGCAGTTACTCGAGCAGGGAAGAGACCCAGTACTTC
TRBJ2-1 NA TRBV19 TRBD2 CASSITTSHEQFF TGTGCCAGTAGTATTACGACTAGCCATGAGCAGTTCTTC
TRBJ1-6 NA TRBV6-5 TRBD1 CASSSGQRRGSPLHF TGTGCCAGCAGTTCGGGACAGCGAAGAGGGTCACCCCTCCACTTT
TRBJ2-5 NA TRBV6-5 TRBD1 CASRADRVYWETQYF TGTGCCAGCAGGGCCGACAGGGTTTATTGGGAGACCCAGTACTTC
TRBJ1-1 NA TRBV2 TRBD1 CASSGQGSTEAFF TGTGCCAGCTCGGGACAGGGCTCGACTGAAGCTTTCTTT
TRBJ2-2 NA TRBV19 NA CASIRSSGELFF TGTGCCAGTATTCGTTCGTCCGGGGAGCTGTTTTTT
TRBJ1-4 NA TRBV5-1 TRBD1 CASSFQGQGAANEKLFF TGCGCCAGCAGCTTCCAGGGACAGGGGGCGGCTAATGAAAAACTGTTTTTT
TRBJ1-2 NA TRBV6-5 NA CASSYAGANYGYTF TGTGCCAGCAGTTACGCAGGTGCTAACTATGGCTACACCTTC